A single TCR beta chain is shown here with its context. Libraries were prepared by immunoSEQ multiplex PCR; TCRdb keeps only in-frame clonotypes and omits some of them. Among some 17,000 clones listed, about 67% were seen once. CDR3 size: 14 residues. Trimming cost V 4 bases and J 4 bases; bases outside gene matches: 6. Germline V gives CDR1 SQVTM, CDR2 ANQGSEA. The sample originates from a study of sequential checkpoint blockade in melanoma. Study in general: Randomization was 1:1 between first-line nivolumab→ipilimumab and ipilimumab→nivolumab.

This sample's treatment: randomized to nivolumab then ipilimumab (arm A) or the reverse (arm B). Live CD3+CD8+ CD19− CD56− cells were sorted from PBMCs. The TCR was taken from a human donor with melanoma. V and J are TRBV29-1 and TRBJ2-1, with TRBD1 matching 8 bases. The sequencing here drew on CD8+ T cells sorted from blood (inferred from file names), taken from a patient given nivolumab and ipilimumab in sequence. The DNA for the CDR3 is TGCAGCGTTGCCGGGACAGGTACATACAATGAGCAGTTCTTC. It is translated as CSVAGTGTYNEQFF.